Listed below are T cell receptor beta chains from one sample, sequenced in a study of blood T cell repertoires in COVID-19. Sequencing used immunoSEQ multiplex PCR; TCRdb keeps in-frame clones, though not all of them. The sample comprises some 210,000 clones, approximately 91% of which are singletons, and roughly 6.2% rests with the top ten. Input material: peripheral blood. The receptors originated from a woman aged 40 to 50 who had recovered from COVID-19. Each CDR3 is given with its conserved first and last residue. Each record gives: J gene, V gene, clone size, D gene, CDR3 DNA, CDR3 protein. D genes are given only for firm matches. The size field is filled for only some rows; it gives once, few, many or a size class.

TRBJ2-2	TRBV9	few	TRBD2	TGTGCCAGCAGCGTAGTTGGGACTAGGGGCACCGGGGAGCTGTTTTTT	CASSVVGTRGTGELFF
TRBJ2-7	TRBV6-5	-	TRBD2	TGTGCCAGCAGCGGGACTACCTACGAGCAGTACTTC	CASSGTTYEQYF
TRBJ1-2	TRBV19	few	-	TGTGCCAGTAGTATCGACAGCTATGGCTACACCTTC	CASSIDSYGYTF
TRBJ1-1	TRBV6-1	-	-	TGTGCCAGCAGTGAAGGGAGGAACACTGAAGCTTTCTTT	CASSEGRNTEAFF
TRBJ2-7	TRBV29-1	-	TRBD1	TGCAGCGTTTCAGGGGGTAGAATTTCGGCCAAGCAGTACTTC	CSVSGGRISAKQYF
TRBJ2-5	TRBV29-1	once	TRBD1	TGCAGCGTTGATAAGGGGGCAGGAGAGACCCAGTACTTC	CSVDKGAGETQYF
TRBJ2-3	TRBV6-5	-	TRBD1	TGTGCCAGCAGTAAGGACAGGGTTGCAGATACGCAGTATTTT	CASSKDRVADTQYF
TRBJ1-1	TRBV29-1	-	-	TGCAGCGTTGTTGGGCCTGAAGCTTTCTTT	CSVVGPEAFF
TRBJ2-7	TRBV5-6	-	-	TGTGCCAGCAGCGGCAAGACAGGCTCCTACGAGCAGTACTTC	CASSGKTGSYEQYF
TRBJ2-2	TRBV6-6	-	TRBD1	TGTGCCAGCAGTCGACGACAGGGGAACACCGGGGAGCTGTTTTTT	CASSRRQGNTGELFF
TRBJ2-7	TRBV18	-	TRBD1	TGTGCCAGCTCACGAGTTCTGGGACAGGGCTCCTACGAGCAGTACTTC	CASSRVLGQGSYEQYF
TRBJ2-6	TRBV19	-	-	TGTGCCAGTAGTATATATTCCCCTGGGGCCAACGTCCTGACTTTC	CASSIYSPGANVLTF
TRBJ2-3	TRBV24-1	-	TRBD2	TGTGCCACCAGTGATTTTGGACTAGCGTGGGGCACAGATACGCAGTATTTT	CATSDFGLAWGTDTQYF
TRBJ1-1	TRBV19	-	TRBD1	TGTGCCAGTAGTCGGACAGGGTTTGAAGCTTTCTTT	CASSRTGFEAFF
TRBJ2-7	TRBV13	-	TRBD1	TGTGCCAGCAGATTACAGGGGAACGAGCAGTACTTC	CASRLQGNEQYF
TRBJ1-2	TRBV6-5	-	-	TGTGCCAGCAGTCCAGGGGTAAACTATGGCTACACCTTC	CASSPGVNYGYTF
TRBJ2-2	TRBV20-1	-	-	TGCAGTGCTTCTCAGGGAGGGGAGCTGTTTTTT	CSASQGGELFF
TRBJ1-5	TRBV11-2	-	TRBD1	TGTGCCAGCAGCGGACAGGCCAATCAGCCCCAGCATTTT	CASSGQANQPQHF
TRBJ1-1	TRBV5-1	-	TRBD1	TGCGCCAGCAGCCGGGGACAGGAAAACACTGAAGCTTTCTTT	CASSRGQENTEAFF
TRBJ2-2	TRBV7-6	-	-	TGTGCCAGCAGCCGACAGGCGAACACCGGGGAGCTGTTTTTT	CASSRQANTGELFF
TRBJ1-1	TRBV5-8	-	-	TGTGCCAGCAGCTTGTTGACAGACACTGAAGCTTTCTTT	CASSLLTDTEAFF
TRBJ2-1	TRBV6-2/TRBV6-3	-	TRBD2	TGTGCCAGCAGCCTTAGCGGGAGTGAGCAGTTCTTC	CASSLSGSEQFF
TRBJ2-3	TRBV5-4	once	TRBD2	TGTGCCAGCAGCTCCCGACTAGCGGGAGAAGATACGCAGTATTTT	CASSSRLAGEDTQYF
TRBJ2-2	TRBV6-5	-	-	TGTGCCAGCAGGATAAACCAGGGGAACACCGGGGAGCTGTTTTTT	CASRINQGNTGELFF
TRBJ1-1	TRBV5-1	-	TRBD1	TGCGCCAGCAGCCGGACAGGGGGCACTGAAGCTTTCTTT	CASSRTGGTEAFF
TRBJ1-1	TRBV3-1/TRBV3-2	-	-	TGTGCCAGCAGCGAAGTCATGAACACTGAAGCTTTCTTT	CASSEVMNTEAFF
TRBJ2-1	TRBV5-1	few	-	TGCGCCAGCAGCTTGGCCGGTCTGGACAATGAGCAGTTCTTC	CASSLAGLDNEQFF
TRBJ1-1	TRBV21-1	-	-	TGTGCCAGCAGCAAAAGGGGGACAGGTACTGAAGCTTTCTTT	CASSKRGTGTEAFF
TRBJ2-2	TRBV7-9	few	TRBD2	TGTGCCAGCAGCCTGAGACTAGCGGGAGATGCCGGGGAGCTGTTTTTT	CASSLRLAGDAGELFF
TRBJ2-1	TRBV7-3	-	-	TGTGCCAGCAGCTTACAGGGGTCACTCTCCTACAATGAGCAGTTCTTC	CASSLQGSLSYNEQFF
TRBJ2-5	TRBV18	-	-	TGTGCCAGCTCACTCCGACAGTCAGGGGAAGAGACCCAGTACTTC	CASSLRQSGEETQYF
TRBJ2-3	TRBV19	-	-	TGTGCCAGTAGTTCCAGGGGCCAGGCCATCACAGATACGCAGTATTTT	CASSSRGQAITDTQYF
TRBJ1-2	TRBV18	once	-	TGTGCCAGCTCACCACCGGGTAGTACTACCTATGGCTACACCTTC	CASSPPGSTTYGYTF
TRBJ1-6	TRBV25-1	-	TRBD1	TGTGCCAGCAGGGGACAGAAGAATTCACCCCTCCACTTT	CASRGQKNSPLHF
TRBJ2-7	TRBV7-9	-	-	TGTGCCAGCAGCTTAAGAACAGTGCCCTACGAGCAGTACTTC	CASSLRTVPYEQYF
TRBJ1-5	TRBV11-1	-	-	TGTGCCACCGGCGAGGGGGGGCGGGTTAGCAATCAGCCCCAGCATTTT	CATGEGGRVSNQPQHF
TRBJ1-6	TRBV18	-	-	TGTGCCAGCTCACCAGAGGGAGGGGCCTCACCCCTCCACTTT	CASSPEGGASPLHF
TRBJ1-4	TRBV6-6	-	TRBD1	TGTGCCAGCAGACGGACAGGGACCAATGAAAAACTGTTTTTT	CASRRTGTNEKLFF
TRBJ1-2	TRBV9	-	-	TGTGCCAGCAGCCTTGATCCGGTCTATGGCTACACCTTC	CASSLDPVYGYTF
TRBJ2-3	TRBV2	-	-	TGTGCCAGCAGTGAAGCACAAGGGGCAGATACGCAGTATTTT	CASSEAQGADTQYF
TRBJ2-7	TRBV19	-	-	TGTGCCAGTAGTATTGATGGCGCTCGCGGGGAGCAGTACTTC	CASSIDGARGEQYF
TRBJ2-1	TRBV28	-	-	TGTGCCAGCAGCCCGACACTTACAACTTACAATGAGCAGTTCTTC	CASSPTLTTYNEQFF
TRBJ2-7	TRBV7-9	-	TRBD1	TGTGCCAGCAGCGCGCCGGGACAGGGATACGAGCAGTACTTC	CASSAPGQGYEQYF
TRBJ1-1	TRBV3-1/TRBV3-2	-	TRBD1	TGTGCCAGCAGCCCCAGGGAGGTTTTTTCGACAGGGGGAATTTCGGTAGCTTTCTTT	CASSPREVFSTGGISVAFF
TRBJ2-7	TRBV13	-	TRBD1	TGTGCCAGCAGCTCGACCGGGACAGTATCCTACGAGCAGTACTTC	CASSSTGTVSYEQYF
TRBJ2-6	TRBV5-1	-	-	TGCGCCAGCAGCTCTCGGCCGGGGGTACCTGGGGCCAACGTCCTGACTTTC	CASSSRPGVPGANVLTF
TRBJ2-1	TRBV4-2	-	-	TGTGCCAGCAGTTCGGGTCCTGAGCAGTTCTTC	CASSSGPEQFF
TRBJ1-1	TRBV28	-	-	TGTGCCAGCAGTTTTTGGCAGTTGAACACTGAAGCTTTCTTT	CASSFWQLNTEAFF
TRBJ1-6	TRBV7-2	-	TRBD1	TGTGCCAGCAGCTCTTCAGGGGGCGTCCTCCTCTCCTATAATTCACCCCTCCACTTT	CASSSSGGVLLSYNSPLHF
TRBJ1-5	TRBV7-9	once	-	TGTGCCAGCAGCTCTGGAGGCGGGTATCAGCCCCAGCATTTT	CASSSGGGYQPQHF
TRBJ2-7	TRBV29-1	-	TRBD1	TGCAGCGTTGACCCGGGGACAGGGGGCTACGAGCAGTACTTC	CSVDPGTGGYEQYF
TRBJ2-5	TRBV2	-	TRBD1	TGTGCCAGCAGACGACAGGGGCAACCGAGAGAGACCCAGTACTTC	CASRRQGQPRETQYF
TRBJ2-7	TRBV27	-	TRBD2	TGTGCCAGCAGTCCCGGGACTAGCGGGAGTCTCGAGCAGTACTTC	CASSPGTSGSLEQYF
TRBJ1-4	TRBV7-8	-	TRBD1	TGTGCCAGCAGCCCACAGGGGATAGCTGAAAAACTGTTTTTT	CASSPQGIAEKLFF